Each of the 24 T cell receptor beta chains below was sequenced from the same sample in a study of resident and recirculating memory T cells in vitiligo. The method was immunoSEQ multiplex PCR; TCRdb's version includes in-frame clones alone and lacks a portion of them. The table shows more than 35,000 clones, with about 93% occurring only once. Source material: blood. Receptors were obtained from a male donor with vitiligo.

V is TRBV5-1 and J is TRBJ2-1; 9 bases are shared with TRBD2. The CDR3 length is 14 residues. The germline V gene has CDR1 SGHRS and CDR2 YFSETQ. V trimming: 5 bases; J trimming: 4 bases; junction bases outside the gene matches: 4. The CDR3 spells CASRTSGIYNEQFF. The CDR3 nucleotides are TGCGCCAGCAGGACTAGCGGAATATACAATGAGCAGTTCTTC.

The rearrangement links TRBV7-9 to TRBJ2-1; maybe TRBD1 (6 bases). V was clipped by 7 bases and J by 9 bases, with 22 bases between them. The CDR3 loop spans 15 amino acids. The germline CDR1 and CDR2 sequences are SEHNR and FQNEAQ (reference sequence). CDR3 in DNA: TGTGCCAGCAAACGCGATCAGGGGTCGTCGGGTGAGCAGTTCTTC. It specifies CASKRDQGSSGEQFF.

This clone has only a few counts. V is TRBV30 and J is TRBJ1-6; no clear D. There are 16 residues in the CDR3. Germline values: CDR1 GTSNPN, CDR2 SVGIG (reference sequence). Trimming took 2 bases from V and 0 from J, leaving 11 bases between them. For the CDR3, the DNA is TGTGCCTGGAGTCGCGCGTCTCTCTCCTATAATTCACCCCTCCACTTT. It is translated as CAWSRASLSYNSPLHF.

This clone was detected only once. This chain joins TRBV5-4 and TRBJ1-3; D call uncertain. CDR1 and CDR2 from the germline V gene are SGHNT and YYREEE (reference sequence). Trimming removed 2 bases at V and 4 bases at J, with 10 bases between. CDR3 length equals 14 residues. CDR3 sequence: CASSFDVGGNTIYF. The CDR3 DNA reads TGTGCCAGCAGCTTCGACGTCGGGGGAAACACCATATATTTT.

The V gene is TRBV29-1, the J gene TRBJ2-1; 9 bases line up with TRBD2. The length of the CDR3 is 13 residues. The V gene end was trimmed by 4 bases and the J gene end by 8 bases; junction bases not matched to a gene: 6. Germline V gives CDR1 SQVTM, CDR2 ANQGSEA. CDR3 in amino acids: CSVGGTSRHEQFF. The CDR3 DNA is TGCAGCGTTGGGGGGACTAGCCGACATGAGCAGTTCTTC.

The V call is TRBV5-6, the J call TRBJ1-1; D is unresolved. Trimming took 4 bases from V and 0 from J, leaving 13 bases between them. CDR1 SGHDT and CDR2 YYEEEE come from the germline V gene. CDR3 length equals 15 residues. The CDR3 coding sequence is TGTGCCAGCAGCCCTTCGCTAGCGGTGAACACTGAAGCTTTCTTT. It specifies CASSPSLAVNTEAFF. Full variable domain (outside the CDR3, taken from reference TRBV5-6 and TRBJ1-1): DAGVTQSPTHLIKTRGQQVTLRCSPKSGHDTVSWYQQALGQGPQFIFQYYEEEERQRGNFPDRFSGHQFPNYSSELNVNALLLGDSALYLCASSPSLAVNTEAFFGQGTRLTVV.

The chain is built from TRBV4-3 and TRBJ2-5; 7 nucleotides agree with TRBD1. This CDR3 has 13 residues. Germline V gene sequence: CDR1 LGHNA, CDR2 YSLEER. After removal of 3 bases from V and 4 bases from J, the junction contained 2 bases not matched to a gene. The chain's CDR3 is CASSHDRAETQYF. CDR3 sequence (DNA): TGCGCCAGCAGCCACGACAGGGCAGAGACCCAGTACTTC.

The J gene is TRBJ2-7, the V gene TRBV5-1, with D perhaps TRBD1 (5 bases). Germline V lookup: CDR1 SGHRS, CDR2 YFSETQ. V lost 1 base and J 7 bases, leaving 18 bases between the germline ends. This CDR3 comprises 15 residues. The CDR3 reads CASSLNDPAKGEQYF. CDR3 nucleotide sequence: TGCGCCAGCAGCTTGAACGACCCCGCTAAGGGGGAGCAGTACTTC. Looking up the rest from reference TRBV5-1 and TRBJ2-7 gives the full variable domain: KAGVTQTPRYLIKTRGQQVTLSCSPISGHRSVSWYQQTPGQGLQFLFEYFSETQRNKGNFPGRFSGRQFSNSRSEMNVSTLELGDSALYLCASSLNDPAKGEQYFGPGTRLTVT.

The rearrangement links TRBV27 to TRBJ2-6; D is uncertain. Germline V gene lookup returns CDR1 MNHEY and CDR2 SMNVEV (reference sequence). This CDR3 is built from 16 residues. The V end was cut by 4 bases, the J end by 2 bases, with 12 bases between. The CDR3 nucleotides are TGTGCCAGCAGTTCATTTGACTCGGCTGGGGCCAACGTCCTGACTTTC. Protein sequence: CASSSFDSAGANVLTF.

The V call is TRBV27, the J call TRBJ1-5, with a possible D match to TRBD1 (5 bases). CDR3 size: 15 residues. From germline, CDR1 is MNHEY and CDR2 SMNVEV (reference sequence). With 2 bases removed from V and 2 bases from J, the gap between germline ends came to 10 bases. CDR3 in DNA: TGTGCCAGCAGTTTAGGTTCGGGGGGCAATCAGCCCCAGCATTTT. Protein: CASSLGSGGNQPQHF.

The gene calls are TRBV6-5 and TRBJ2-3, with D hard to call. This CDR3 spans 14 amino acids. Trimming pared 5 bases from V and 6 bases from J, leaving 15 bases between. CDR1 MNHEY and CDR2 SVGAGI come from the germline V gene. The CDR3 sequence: CASSLSGPPDTQYF. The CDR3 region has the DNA TGTGCCAGCAGTCTTTCTGGGCCCCCGGATACGCAGTATTTT.

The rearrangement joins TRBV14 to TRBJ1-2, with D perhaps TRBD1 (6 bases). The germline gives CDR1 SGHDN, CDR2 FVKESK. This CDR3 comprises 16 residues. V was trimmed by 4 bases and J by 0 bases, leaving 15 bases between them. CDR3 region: CASSRGGAVTNYGYTF. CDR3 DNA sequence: TGTGCCAGCAGCCGAGGGGGGGCAGTTACTAACTATGGCTACACCTTC.

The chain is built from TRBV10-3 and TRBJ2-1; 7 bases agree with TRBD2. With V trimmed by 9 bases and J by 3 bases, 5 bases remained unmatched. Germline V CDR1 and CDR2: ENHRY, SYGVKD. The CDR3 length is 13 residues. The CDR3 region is CAIVPSGYNEQFF. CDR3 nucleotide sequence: TGTGCCATAGTGCCTAGCGGCTACAATGAGCAGTTCTTC.

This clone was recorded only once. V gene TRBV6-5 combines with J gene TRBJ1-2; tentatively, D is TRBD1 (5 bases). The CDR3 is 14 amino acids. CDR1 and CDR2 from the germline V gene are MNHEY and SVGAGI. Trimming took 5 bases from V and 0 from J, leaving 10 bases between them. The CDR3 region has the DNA TGTGCCAGCAGTGGAGGGGAAGCTAACTATGGCTACACCTTC. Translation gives CASSGGEANYGYTF.

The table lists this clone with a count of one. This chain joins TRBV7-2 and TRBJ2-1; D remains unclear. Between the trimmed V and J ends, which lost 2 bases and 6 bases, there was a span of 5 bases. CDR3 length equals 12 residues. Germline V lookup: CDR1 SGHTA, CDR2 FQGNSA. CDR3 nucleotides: TGTGCCAGCAGCTTAAACGGCAATGAGCAGTTCTTC. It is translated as CASSLNGNEQFF.

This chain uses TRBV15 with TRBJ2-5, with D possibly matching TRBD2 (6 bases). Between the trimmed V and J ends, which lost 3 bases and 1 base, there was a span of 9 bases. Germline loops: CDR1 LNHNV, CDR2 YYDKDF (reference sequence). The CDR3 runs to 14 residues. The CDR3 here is CATSRVGLQETQYF. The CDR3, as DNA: TGTGCCACCAGCAGGGTGGGACTCCAAGAGACCCAGTACTTC. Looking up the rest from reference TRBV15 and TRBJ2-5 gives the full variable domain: DAMVIQNPRYQVTQFGKPVTLSCSQTLNHNVMYWYQQKSSQAPKLLFHYYDKDFNNEADTPDNFQSRRPNTSFCFLDIRSPGLGDTAMYLCATSRVGLQETQYFGPGTRLLVL.

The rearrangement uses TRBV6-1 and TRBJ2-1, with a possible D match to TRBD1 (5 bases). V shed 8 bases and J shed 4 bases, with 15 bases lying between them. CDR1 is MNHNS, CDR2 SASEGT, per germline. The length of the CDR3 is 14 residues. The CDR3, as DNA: TGTGCCAGCCAAGGGGATCGACAGTACAATGAGCAGTTCTTC. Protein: CASQGDRQYNEQFF.

DNA of the CDR3: TGCAGCGTTTTTAAAACCCGGCGGGGGGCTGTAAACAATGAGCAGTTCTTC. Its protein is CSVFKTRRGAVNNEQFF. The chain joins TRBV29-1 to TRBJ2-1, with 8 bases identical to TRBD2. Germline V lookup: CDR1 SQVTM, CDR2 ANQGSEA. V shed 5 bases, J shed 5 bases, and the junction held 17 bases outside the gene matches. This CDR3 has 17 amino acids.

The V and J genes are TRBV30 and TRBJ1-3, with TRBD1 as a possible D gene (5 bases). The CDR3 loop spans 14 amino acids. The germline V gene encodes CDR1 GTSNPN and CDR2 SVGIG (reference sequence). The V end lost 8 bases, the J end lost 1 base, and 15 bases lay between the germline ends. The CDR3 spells CAGKGSGSGNTIYF. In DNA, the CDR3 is TGTGCCGGAAAGGGGTCCGGGTCTGGAAACACCATATATTTT.

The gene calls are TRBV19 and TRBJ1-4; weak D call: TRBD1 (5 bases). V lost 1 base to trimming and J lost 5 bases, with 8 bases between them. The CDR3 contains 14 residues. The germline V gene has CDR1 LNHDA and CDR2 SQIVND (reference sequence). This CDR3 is CASSIAGLNEKLFF. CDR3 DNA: TGTGCCAGTAGTATAGCAGGGCTGAATGAAAAACTGTTTTTT.

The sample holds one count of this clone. CDR3 sequence reads: CASTRFPPGVGDTQYF. The CDR3 coding sequence is TGTGCCAGCACCAGATTTCCTCCGGGGGTTGGGGATACGCAGTATTTT. This rearrangement joins TRBV27 to TRBJ2-3; D possibly corresponds to TRBD2 (6 bases). V was cut by 7 bases and J by 6 bases, with 23 bases left in between. This CDR3 region has 16 residues. Germline CDR1 reads MNHEY; CDR2 reads SMNVEV (reference sequence).

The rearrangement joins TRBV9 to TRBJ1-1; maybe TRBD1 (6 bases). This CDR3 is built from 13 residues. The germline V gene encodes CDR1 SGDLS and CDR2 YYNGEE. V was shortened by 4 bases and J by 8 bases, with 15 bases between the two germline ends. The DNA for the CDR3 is TGTGCCAGCAGCCTTCAGCCCGACAGGGAAGCTTTCTTT. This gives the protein CASSLQPDREAFF.

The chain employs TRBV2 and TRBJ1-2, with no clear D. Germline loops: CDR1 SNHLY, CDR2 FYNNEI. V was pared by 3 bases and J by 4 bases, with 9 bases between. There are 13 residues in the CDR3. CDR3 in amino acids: CASSEESRYGYTF. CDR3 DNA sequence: TGTGCCAGCAGTGAGGAGAGCCGCTATGGCTACACCTTC.

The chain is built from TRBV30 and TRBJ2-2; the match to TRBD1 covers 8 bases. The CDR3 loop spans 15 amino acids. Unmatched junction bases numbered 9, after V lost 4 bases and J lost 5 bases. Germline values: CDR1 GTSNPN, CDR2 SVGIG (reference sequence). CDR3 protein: CAWKRTGSMTGELFF. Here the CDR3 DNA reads TGTGCCTGGAAAAGGACAGGGAGTATGACCGGGGAGCTGTTTTTT.